Each of the 19 T cell receptor beta chains below was sequenced from the same sample in a study of response to subunit inactivated influenza vaccine. TCRdb re-analysed the RT-PCR reads in MiXCR, keeping a single row per CDR3 protein. The sample has 530,000 or so distinct CDR3 sequences, 25% seen once; the top ten hold 1.5% to 2%. The sequenced sample was CD4+ T cells sorted from PBMCs, obtained 5 days after vaccination. The origin of the receptors is a man in his forties or fifties who received an inactivated influenza vaccine.

This clonotype has only a few counts. This chain links TRBV20-1 with TRBJ2-1, with 7 bases fitting TRBD1. V was clipped by 0 bases and J by 3 bases; unmatched bases: 5. The V gene's germline CDR1 is DFQATT and CDR2 SNEGSKA (reference sequence). CDR3 length: 15 residues. CDR3 residues: CSARDFGQVYNEQFF. In DNA form, the CDR3 reads TGCAGTGCTAGAGATTTTGGACAGGTCTACAATGAGCAGTTCTTC.

This chain joins TRBV6-1 and TRBJ2-1; 9 bases agree with TRBD1. CDR3 length: 17 residues. Germline trimming cut 5 bases from V and 2 bases from J; bases unmatched to any gene: 10. Germline values: CDR1 MNHNS, CDR2 SASEGT. CDR3 DNA sequence: TGTGCCAGCAGTCCCGGGACAGGGACAGGAGCCTACAATGAGCAGTTCTTC. It codes for CASSPGTGTGAYNEQFF.

This clonotype was counted only a few times. The genes are TRBV5-1 and TRBJ2-5, with 9 nucleotides matching TRBD1. The V gene's germline CDR1 is SGHRS and CDR2 YFSETQ. Trimming at V came to 4 bases and at J to 4 bases, leaving 5 bases not matched to a gene. CDR3 size: 14 residues. The CDR3 loop is CASSNPQGAETQYF. DNA for the CDR3: TGCGCCAGCAGCAATCCACAGGGGGCAGAGACCCAGTACTTC.

This clonotype occurred a few times. The CDR3 loop is CASSQGEAATNEKLFF. In DNA form, the CDR3 reads TGTGCCAGCAGCCAGGGTGAGGCAGCCACTAATGAAAAACTGTTTTTT. The chain employs TRBV4-2 and TRBJ1-4; D is undetermined. CDR1 is LGHNA, CDR2 YNFKEQ, per germline. V lost 3 bases, J lost 2 bases, and 13 bases lay in between. The CDR3 consists of 16 residues.

CDR3 DNA sequence: TGCAGTGCGGCGGCTGGGGACAAAGCCTCTCGGGAGCAGTACTTC. This codes for CSAAAGDKASREQYF. V gene TRBV20-1 combines with J gene TRBJ2-7; weak D call: TRBD1 (6 bases). CDR3 size: 15 residues. Germline CDR1 and CDR2: DFQATT and SNEGSKA (reference sequence). V lost 6 bases and J lost 7, with 25 bases in between.

The J gene is TRBJ2-3, the V gene TRBV29-1; a possible D gene is TRBD2 (6 bases). The CDR3 contains 14 residues. Trimming left V 7 bases short and J 3 bases short, with 17 bases between. The germline V gene encodes CDR1 SQVTM and CDR2 ANQGSEA. The CDR3 spells CSEKGSGGTDTQYF. The CDR3 nucleotides are TGCAGCGAAAAAGGGAGTGGAGGGACAGATACGCAGTATTTT.

This clonotype was seen a handful of times. This chain links TRBV6-1 with TRBJ1-6, with 8 bases identical to TRBD1. The CDR3 runs 14 residues. After removal of 7 bases from V and 9 bases from J, the junction contained 8 bases not matched to a gene. Germline V lookup: CDR1 MNHNS, CDR2 SASEGT. In DNA, the CDR3 is TGTGCCAGCACCGGACAGGGACGACGTTCACCCCTCCACTTT. Its protein product is CASTGQGRRSPLHF.

This rearrangement joins TRBV20-1 to TRBJ2-1; D call uncertain. The CDR3 loop spans 16 amino acids. V lost 1 base and J lost 1, with 14 bases in between. Germline V gene lookup returns CDR1 DFQATT and CDR2 SNEGSKA (reference sequence). CDR3 region: CSARARTASSYNEQFF. The CDR3 nucleotides read TGCAGTGCTAGAGCGAGGACCGCGAGTTCCTACAATGAGCAGTTCTTC.

CDR3 bases: TGTGCCAGCAGTCCCCGACAGGTGGAAAAACTGTTTTTT. Encoded protein: CASSPRQVEKLFF. J is TRBJ1-4 and V is TRBV6-5, with a weak D call TRBD1 (6 bases). V lost 5 bases and J lost 8, with 12 bases in between. Germline V CDR1 and CDR2: MNHEY, SVGAGI. The CDR3 is 13 amino acids.

CDR3 sequence: CASSWDRGAGELFF. CDR3 coding DNA: TGTGCCAGCAGTTGGGACAGGGGTGCCGGGGAGCTGTTTTTT. The chain uses TRBV27 and TRBJ2-2; 10 positions agree with TRBD1. The V gene's germline CDR1 is MNHEY and CDR2 SMNVEV (reference sequence). The CDR3 covers 14 residues. After removal of 4 bases from V and 6 bases from J, the junction contained 2 bases not matched to a gene.

The chain employs TRBV4-2 and TRBJ2-1; 9 nucleotides line up with TRBD2. Trimming at V came to 0 bases and at J to 3 bases, leaving 6 bases not matched to a gene. The length of the CDR3 is 17 residues. The germline CDR1 and CDR2 sequences are LGHNA and YNFKEQ. The chain's CDR3 is CASSQELAGAIYNEQFF. The DNA for the CDR3 is TGTGCCAGCAGCCAAGAATTAGCGGGGGCGATCTACAATGAGCAGTTCTTC.

The sample holds a few counts of this clonotype. The chain has TRBV2 and TRBJ1-1; 9 positions agree with TRBD1. The V gene end was trimmed by 8 bases and the J gene end by 1 base; junction bases not matched to a gene: 11. This CDR3 has 16 amino acids. Germline V gene lookup returns CDR1 SNHLY and CDR2 FYNNEI. The DNA for the CDR3 is TGTGCCAGCCACAGGGGGCGACTTACGACGAACACTGAAGCTTTCTTT. It encodes CASHRGRLTTNTEAFF.

The rearrangement links TRBV30 to TRBJ2-2; D is unresolved. CDR3 length: 13 residues. The ends were cut back, 3 bases at V and 5 bases at J, with 10 bases in the middle. Germline V gene sequence: CDR1 GTSNPN, CDR2 SVGIG (reference sequence). The CDR3 region is CAWSLTRTGELFF. In nucleotides, the CDR3 is TGTGCCTGGAGCCTGACAAGAACCGGGGAGCTGTTTTTT.

This clonotype was observed a few times. The chain has TRBV21-1 and TRBJ2-3; TRBD1, the D gene given by the table, was not confirmed from the DNA. TRBV21-1 is labeled a pseudogene. This CDR3 comprises 17 residues. The CDR3 is CASSKSHRTDSTDTQYF. In nucleotides, the CDR3 is TGTGCCAGCAGCAAAAGCCACCGGACAGATAGCACAGATACGCAGTATTTT.

The chain links TRBV30 to TRBJ1-1, with D perhaps TRBD1 (6 bases). This CDR3 comprises 14 residues. From germline, CDR1 is GTSNPN and CDR2 SVGIG (reference sequence). Deletions cut 3 bases from V and 4 bases from J, with 15 bases between. As DNA, the CDR3 is TGTGCCTGGAGAGCGGGGGGCGCAGGCACTGAAGCTTTCTTT. It encodes CAWRAGGAGTEAFF.

This clonotype appeared many times. The chain employs TRBV5-1 and TRBJ2-3; D not certain. The CDR3 consists of 12 residues. V was clipped by 3 bases and J by 7 bases, with 9 bases between them. Germline V gene data show CDR1 as SGHRS and CDR2 as YFSETQ. The CDR3 sequence is CASSSSIHTQYF. The CDR3 region has the DNA TGCGCCAGCAGCTCAAGCATTCATACGCAGTATTTT.

The chain links TRBV2 to TRBJ1-1, with 8 bases identical to TRBD1. This CDR3 spans 15 amino acids. J gave up 1 base and V 6 bases, and 7 bases lay outside the gene matches. The germline CDR1 and CDR2 sequences are SNHLY and FYNNEI. The CDR3 DNA is TGTGCCAGCAGGAGGGAGGACAGGGCGAACACTGAAGCTTTCTTT. Translated: CASRREDRANTEAFF.

This clonotype was found a few times. The V and J genes are TRBV11-1 and TRBJ1-5; TRBD1 is a possible D gene (6 bases). The CDR3 runs to 18 residues. The ends were cut back, 5 bases at V and 4 bases at J, with 24 bases in the middle. In germline, CDR1 is SGHAT, CDR2 FQDESV (reference sequence). CDR3 region: CASSPGRGGGRGNQPQHF. The CDR3 DNA follows: TGTGCCAGCAGCCCAGGGCGAGGAGGAGGGAGGGGGAATCAGCCCCAGCATTTT.

V gene TRBV20-1 combines with J gene TRBJ2-7, with 9 bases matching TRBD1. CDR3 length: 16 residues. The V gene end was trimmed by 2 bases and the J gene end by 6 bases; junction bases not matched to a gene: 14. CDR1 is DFQATT, CDR2 SNEGSKA, per germline (reference sequence). In nucleotides, the CDR3 is TGCAGTGCTAGATCCCCGGTCCCGGGACAGGGTTCCGAGCAGTACTTC. Translated: CSARSPVPGQGSEQYF.